The source of this TCR beta chain is a study of T cell responses to AZD1222 COVID-19 vaccine. V lost 5 bases to trimming and J lost 10 bases, with 21 bases between them. The germline V gene has CDR1 LNHDA and CDR2 SQIVND (reference sequence). The CDR3 is 16 amino acids. Assay used: immunoSEQ multiplex PCR; TCRdb lists only in-frame clones, some missing. The sample holds approximately 120,000 clones, about 89% seen once. On this clone: Its antigen is as yet unknown.

Study results and caveats: Mapped onto spike, vaccine-associated CD4 TCRs spanned it and were dominant at 160-218 and 743-854. Only six people who got AZD1222 tested seropositive at baseline. Nearly half of spike-specific TCRs reportedly target variant regions that are unmutated in the B.1.351 and B.1.1.7 variants. The donors showed a predominance of white British ancestry and of females, with possible underestimation of clonal diversity.

The chain carries TRBV19 and TRBJ1-6, with TRBD1 as a possible D gene (6 bases). The source was peripheral blood, collected 28 days after the second AZD1222 dose. This receptor was obtained from an adult who received the AZD1222 COVID-19 vaccine. The DNA for the CDR3 is TGTGCCAGTAGTCCCCGTGGACAGCCCTTCCCCTCACCCCTCCACTTT. This sequence encodes CASSPRGQPFPSPLHF.